Presented here are 29 T cell receptor beta chains from one specimen sequenced in a study of identical twins. A single record per CDR3 protein comes from TCRdb applying MiXCR to the 5' RACE reads. The top ten clones hold approximately 0.5% of a sample with some 570,000 distinct CDR3 sequences, approximately 20% of them seen once. These data were also filed under a second study, of yellow fever vaccine responses in identical twins.

The sequenced sample consisted of CD4+ T cells sorted from blood. Receptors were obtained from a young woman in good health.

The V call is TRBV7-8, the J call TRBJ2-5; TRBD2 is a possible D gene (7 bases). The germline CDR1 and CDR2 sequences are SGHVS and FQNEAQ. CDR3 length equals 15 residues. V was shortened by 5 bases and J by 1 base, with 14 bases between the two germline ends. The CDR3 DNA is TGTGCCAGCAGCCGCGGACGGGGGGCCCAAGAGACCCAGTACTTC. Translating it yields CASSRGRGAQETQYF.

This clonotype appeared many times. The CDR3 is CASDGGGETQYF. In DNA form, the CDR3 reads TGTGCCAGCGATGGGGGCGGAGAGACCCAGTACTTC. The chain is built from TRBV5-6 and TRBJ2-5, with D perhaps TRBD1 (6 bases). The V gene lost 7 bases and the J gene lost 4 bases, with 11 bases spanning the gap. Germline V CDR1 and CDR2: SGHDT, YYEEEE. The CDR3 has 12 residues. Looking up the rest from reference TRBV5-6 and TRBJ2-5 gives the full variable domain: DAGVTQSPTHLIKTRGQQVTLRCSPKSGHDTVSWYQQALGQGPQFIFQYYEEEERQRGNFPDRFSGHQFPNYSSELNVNALLLGDSALYLCASDGGGETQYFGPGTRLLVL.

Only a few counts were recorded for this clonotype. The chain couples TRBV6-1 to TRBJ1-3; weak D call: TRBD1 (6 bases). The CDR3 consists of 15 residues. V was trimmed by 7 bases and J by 0 bases, leaving 13 bases between them. Germline lookup yields CDR1 MNHNS and CDR2 SASEGT. This CDR3 reads CASTSDRFSGNTIYF. CDR3 DNA sequence: TGTGCCAGCACCTCCGACAGGTTCTCTGGAAACACCATATATTTT.

The gene calls are TRBV19 and TRBJ2-1; 11 positions match TRBD2. Germline V gene data show CDR1 as LNHDA and CDR2 as SQIVND (reference sequence). The CDR3 has 16 amino acids. The V segment lost 7 bases and the J segment 0 bases; nucleotides outside the gene matches: 5. The CDR3 sequence: CASNPGLAGSYNEQFF. The CDR3 DNA is TGTGCCAGTAACCCTGGACTAGCGGGCTCCTACAATGAGCAGTTCTTC.

The gene calls are TRBV20-1 and TRBJ2-7; possibly TRBD1 for D (6 bases). The CDR3 extends over 12 amino acids. Germline V gives CDR1 DFQATT, CDR2 SNEGSKA (reference sequence). The ends were cut back, 5 bases at V and 5 bases at J, with 13 bases in the middle. In DNA, the CDR3 is TGCAGTGCTCCGACAGGTCTCGACGAGCAGTACGTC. Translated: CSAPTGLDEQYV.

This clonotype was seen a few times. This rearrangement joins TRBV5-1 to TRBJ2-3, with D tentatively TRBD1 (6 bases). V gave up 4 bases and J gave up 4 bases, with 19 bases separating them. The CDR3 has 16 residues. Germline CDR1 and CDR2: SGHRS and YFSETQ. The CDR3 DNA reads TGCGCCAGCAGCCCGACAGGTTCGAGCTTATCAGATACGCAGTATTTT. Its translation: CASSPTGSSLSDTQYF.

J is TRBJ2-7 and V is TRBV29-1; 7 positions agree with TRBD1. In germline, CDR1 is SQVTM, CDR2 ANQGSEA. CDR3 length: 13 amino acids. J lost 1 base, V lost 6 bases, and 6 bases had no gene match. The CDR3 is CSVPTGQSYEQYV. The CDR3 nucleotides are TGCAGCGTCCCGACGGGACAGTCCTACGAGCAGTACGTC.

This clonotype has a handful of counts. The chain employs TRBV10-2 and TRBJ1-1; TRBD1 matches 9 bases. The V segment lost 7 bases and the J segment 4 bases; nucleotides outside the gene matches: 10. CDR3 length: 15 amino acids. Per germline, CDR1 WSHSY and CDR2 SAAADI. The CDR3 DNA sequence: TGCGCCAGCAAGCGTCCCGGGACAGGGACCACTGAAGCTTTCTTT. Its translation is CASKRPGTGTTEAFF.

This clonotype was observed a handful of times. V gene TRBV21-1 combines with J gene TRBJ2-7; the D segment call TRBD2 is taken from the table without a DNA check. TRBV21-1 is given as a pseudogene. The CDR3 is 15 amino acids. The CDR3 here is CASSKAGGINYEQYV. The CDR3 DNA is TGTGCCAGCAGCAAAGCTGGCGGGATCAACTACGAGCAGTACGTC.

The chain carries TRBV3-1 and TRBJ2-3; tentative D call: TRBD2 (6 bases). CDR1 LGHDT and CDR2 YNNKEL come from the germline V gene (reference sequence). The CDR3 totals 14 residues. V lost 4 bases to trimming and J lost 2 bases, with 10 bases between them. The DNA for the CDR3 is TGTGCCAGCAGCCCGACTAGGACCACAGATACGCAGTATTTT. Translating it yields CASSPTRTTDTQYF.

CDR3 sequence (DNA): TGTGCCAGCAGCTCACGGACTAGCGGGAGTAACAATGAGCAGTTCTTC. It encodes CASSSRTSGSNNEQFF. The V call is TRBV7-2, the J call TRBJ2-1, with 13 bases matching TRBD2. V lost 4 bases and J lost 5; bases outside the gene matches: 5. Germline V lookup: CDR1 SGHTA, CDR2 FQGNSA. The CDR3 runs to 16 residues.

This clonotype has a handful of counts. The V call is TRBV5-1, the J call TRBJ2-1, with 11 positions matching TRBD2. The germline V gene has CDR1 SGHRS and CDR2 YFSETQ. The V and J ends lost 4 bases and 9 bases, in that order; junction bases with no gene match: 9. This CDR3 region has 15 residues. CDR3: CASSIDTSGGGEQFF. CDR3 nucleotide sequence: TGCGCCAGCAGCATAGATACTAGCGGGGGAGGTGAGCAGTTCTTC.

The J gene is TRBJ2-5, the V gene TRBV14; either TRBD1 or TRBD2 may fit D (5 bases each). This CDR3 contains 13 residues. CDR1 SGHDN and CDR2 FVKESK come from the germline V gene. V was trimmed by 4 bases and J by 8 bases, leaving 14 bases between them. The CDR3 nucleotides read TGTGCCAGCAGCCCCAGGTTGGGGGATACCCAGTACTTC. Residues: CASSPRLGDTQYF.

V is TRBV11-3 and J is TRBJ1-1; D may be TRBD1 (6 bases). The CDR3 consists of 14 residues. Germline V gives CDR1 SGHNT, CDR2 YENEEA. Trimming left V 2 bases short and J 6 bases short, with 13 bases between. The CDR3 sequence is CASSLLAQGAEAFF. For the CDR3, the DNA is TGTGCCAGCAGCTTACTTGCACAGGGCGCTGAAGCTTTCTTT.

The V gene is TRBV12-3 or TRBV12-4, the J gene TRBJ2-1; D possibly uses TRBD1 or TRBD2 (5 bases each). V was trimmed by 5 bases and J by 6 bases, leaving 17 bases between them. The CDR3 consists of 15 residues. The CDR3 region is CASSPSGTLRNEQFF. The CDR3 DNA follows: TGTGCCAGCAGTCCATCAGGGACGCTTCGCAATGAGCAGTTCTTC.

This clonotype was counted a few times. The V call is TRBV7-7, the J call TRBJ1-1; possibly TRBD1 for D (5 bases). V dropped 5 bases and J dropped 8 bases, with 15 bases sitting between them. CDR3 length: 13 residues. Germline CDR1 SSHAT, CDR2 FNYEAQ (reference sequence). This chain's CDR3 is CASSAGRDGEAFF. DNA of the CDR3: TGTGCCAGCAGCGCCGGCCGGGACGGCGAAGCTTTCTTT.

The rearrangement links TRBV5-1 to TRBJ2-1, with TRBD2 matching 8 bases. The germline V gene has CDR1 SGHRS and CDR2 YFSETQ. This CDR3 comprises 15 residues. V trimming: 3 bases; J trimming: 4 bases; junction bases outside the gene matches: 6. The CDR3 DNA follows: TGCGCCAGCAGCTCCCCGGGAGGGCCGTACAATGAGCAGTTCTTC. This encodes CASSSPGGPYNEQFF.

In this sample, this clonotype turned up a few times. The chain couples TRBV12-3 or TRBV12-4 to TRBJ2-1; a possible D gene is TRBD1 (6 bases). V lost 7 bases, J lost 9 bases, and 28 bases lay in between. This CDR3 spans 17 amino acids. As DNA, the CDR3 is TGTGCCAGCAAATTAGGTGGGGGCAGGGGCACCGTCGCTGAGCAGTTCTTC. Its translation is CASKLGGGRGTVAEQFF.

Only a few counts were recorded for this clonotype. The chain employs TRBV12-3 or TRBV12-4 and TRBJ1-2; 8 bases map to TRBD1. This CDR3 has 14 residues. V shed 8 bases, J shed 4 bases, and the junction held 9 bases outside the gene matches. As DNA, the CDR3 is TGTGCCAGCGGTCGGACAGGGTCCTCCTATGGCTACACCTTC. Translating gives CASGRTGSSYGYTF.

This clonotype was detected a few times. The chain carries TRBV5-1 and TRBJ2-5; 7 bases map to TRBD1. CDR1 is SGHRS, CDR2 YFSETQ, per germline. Losses at the gene ends were 9 bases for V and 1 base for J; bases not matched to a gene: 9. The CDR3 sequence is 14 residues long. CDR3 nucleotides: TGCGCCACCCGGACAGGATGGGGCCAAGAGACCCAGTACTTC. Encoded protein: CATRTGWGQETQYF.

This chain joins TRBV4-1 and TRBJ2-3; tentatively, D is TRBD1 (6 bases). Trimming removed 0 bases from V and 3 bases from J, with 22 bases in between. The CDR3 has 19 amino acids. The germline CDR1 and CDR2 sequences are MGHRA and YSYEKL. In DNA form, the CDR3 reads TGCGCCAGCAGCCAAGAGCCACCGGGCCGAGGGGGATGGACAGATACGCAGTATTTT. Amino acid sequence: CASSQEPPGRGGWTDTQYF.

This clonotype was picked up a small number of times. The chain joins TRBV27 to TRBJ1-1; D gene ambiguous. The V end was cut by 1 base, the J end by 0 bases, with 9 bases between. The CDR3 is 15 residues long. Germline CDR1 and CDR2: MNHEY and SMNVEV (reference sequence). The CDR3 is CASSLWPTMNTEAFF. The DNA of the CDR3 is TGTGCCAGCAGTTTATGGCCGACGATGAACACTGAAGCTTTCTTT.

This chain uses TRBV20-1 with TRBJ2-5; D is possibly TRBD2 (5 bases). Germline-derived CDR1 and CDR2 are DFQATT and SNEGSKA (reference sequence). The CDR3 is 13 amino acids. Trimming cost V 8 bases and J 6 bases, with 19 bases left between them. CDR3 residues: CSKASRSLQTQYF. In DNA, the CDR3 is TGCAGTAAGGCTAGCAGGAGTTTACAGACCCAGTACTTC.

This chain links TRBV27 with TRBJ2-2; 7 bases align to TRBD2. The CDR3 covers 14 residues. CDR1 is MNHEY, CDR2 SMNVEV, per germline (reference sequence). Trimming took 6 bases from V and 5 from J; bases not matched to a gene: 6. The chain's CDR3 is CASSNWGGTGELFF. The CDR3 bases are TGTGCCAGCAGCAACTGGGGGGGGACCGGGGAGCTGTTTTTT.

Details on this clonotype: The junction departs from the called germline gene at one end, perhaps through a read error. The chain employs TRBV5-1 and TRBJ2-7; 7 bases are shared with TRBD2. Per the germline V gene, CDR1 is SGHRS and CDR2 is YFSETQ. CDR3 length: 14 amino acids. The CDR3: CASSFAGASDEQYF. The DNA for the CDR3 is TGCGCCAGCAGCTTTGCGGGAGCCTCCGACGAGCAGTACTTC.

This clonotype turned up a few times. This chain links TRBV6-1 with TRBJ2-3; D may be TRBD2 (5 bases). In germline, CDR1 is MNHNS, CDR2 SASEGT. The CDR3 is 15 amino acids. V lost 5 bases to trimming and J lost 1 base, with 13 bases between them. This CDR3 reads CASSQPPEGTDTQYF. CDR3 coding DNA: TGTGCCAGCAGTCAACCCCCGGAGGGCACAGATACGCAGTATTTT.

This chain links TRBV5-1 with TRBJ2-1; weak D call: TRBD1 (5 bases). The CDR3 contains 16 residues. Germline V gene lookup returns CDR1 SGHRS and CDR2 YFSETQ. V was cut by 6 bases and J by 6 bases, with 22 bases left in between. In nucleotides, the CDR3 is TGCGCCAGCAACGGACATGGAGTCCCACCCCTCAATGAGCAGTTCTTC. Protein sequence: CASNGHGVPPLNEQFF.

This clonotype has only a few counts. The DNA of the CDR3 is TGTGCCAGCAGCGCGGGGGGCGGAGCGGGAGTGATCGGGGAGCAGTTCTTC. It yields the protein CASSAGGGAGVIGEQFF. This chain links TRBV9 with TRBJ2-1, with TRBD2 identical over 8 bases. Germline trimming cut 3 bases from V and 10 bases from J; bases unmatched to any gene: 18. Germline V lookup: CDR1 SGDLS, CDR2 YYNGEE. The CDR3 totals 17 residues.

This chain joins TRBV6-5 and TRBJ2-5; TRBD2 aligns across 12 bases. CDR3 length equals 17 residues. V lost 2 bases and J lost 5; bases outside the gene matches: 9. In germline, CDR1 is MNHEY, CDR2 SVGAGI. CDR3 sequence: CASSYGSSGGARETQYF. The DNA for the CDR3 is TGTGCCAGCAGTTACGGTTCTAGCGGGGGGGCCCGGGAGACCCAGTACTTC.